One and the same sample provided the 2 T cell receptor beta chains below, sequenced in a study of vaccination effects on CD4 cells after COVID-19. Libraries were prepared by immunoSEQ multiplex PCR; TCRdb keeps only in-frame clonotypes and omits some of them. The data hold about 38,000 clones, with 70% to 85% observed a single time. Antigen-specific CD4+ T cells were expanded (with viral peptide pools) by the ViraFEST assay ahead of sequencing. Having been cultured for around ten days, the cells underwent CD4+ T cell isolation. Each person got two doses of an mRNA SARS-CoV-2 vaccine, BNT162b2 or mRNA-1273. Their antigens remain unidentified. Here the sequenced sample was CD4+ T cells from PBMCs cultured with HCoV-NL63 spike peptides, taken after COVID-19 vaccination. The receptors shown here come from a human donor who received a COVID-19 vaccine. Some clones in this sample may be carry-over from other donors' samples.

This clone has a single count. The J gene is TRBJ1-3, the V gene TRBV6-6; D call uncertain. The CDR3 sequence is 18 residues long. Germline loops: CDR1 MNHNY, CDR2 SVGAGI (reference sequence). Trimming removed 5 bases from V and 0 bases from J, with 20 bases in between. The CDR3 coding sequence is TGTGCCAGCAGTCCTTTGGCCCCTGACATCCGCTCTGGAAACACCATATATTTT. Residues: CASSPLAPDIRSGNTIYF.

This rearrangement joins TRBV5-1 to TRBJ2-1; D not certain. Trimming stripped 2 bases from V and 0 bases from J, with 12 bases between. The CDR3 runs 16 residues. Germline V CDR1 and CDR2: SGHRS, YFSETQ. In nucleotides, the CDR3 is TGCGCCAGCAGCTTAACAGCAACAAGCTCCTACAATGAGCAGTTCTTC. This gives the protein CASSLTATSSYNEQFF.